This note documents a single T cell receptor beta chain sequence. This clonotype was found many times. The target of this receptor is not known. Base qualities are not provided; no much larger clone lies one nucleotide away. Looking up the germline V gene yields CDR1 SQVTM and CDR2 ANQGSEA. The CDR3 runs 15 residues from the cysteine to the phenylalanine. Kept here is only the CDR3 DNA, which spans 45 bases and is read in frame from base 1. The junction shows trimming of 7 bases on V and 4 bases on J, and the gene matches do not reach 16 bases of it. This specimen belongs to a study of T-cell reconstitution after alpha-beta-depleted transplantation in children listed by TCRdb under 2016. A note on the overall study: T-cell immune reconstitution after TCRalphabeta/CD19-depleted allogeneic hematopoietic cell transplantation in children was quantitatively tracked in the study by means of TCR repertoire profiling.

The library was built by means of PCR. These reads were obtained on an Illumina HiSeq 2500. TCR library preparation used molecular barcoding, with unique molecular identifiers applied to normalize quantification of the TCRbeta repertoire. TCRdb handled the public reads itself, with Q25 trimming in fastp and clone calling in MiXCR, and kept productive beta chains. All rows with the same CDR3 protein become a single entry with the most common DNA and genes. This sample has some 390,000 distinct CDR3 sequences in its table, and around 20% of those were observed once. The ten largest account for 3.8% of the sample.

This receptor chain uses TRBV29-1 and TRBJ2-7; TRBD1 matches 7 bases in the middle. This sample comprised PBMCs from the stem cell graft donor, obtained from the stem cell graft. The receptor's source is a human donor who donated a stem cell graft to a child with acute myeloid leukemia. The CDR3 in this case is CSGLAQGLYRYEQYF. The DNA sequence is as follows: TGCAGCGGGTTAGCACAGGGGTTGTATCGTTACGAGCAGTACTTC.